This TCR beta chain was captured in a study of control samples from healthy donors and cancer patients. This table comes from immunoSEQ multiplex PCR, and its TCRdb copy is limited to in-frame clones, with some not included. The table records nearly 200,000 clones, about 91% of them present only once. Germline lookup yields CDR1 LNHDA and CDR2 SQIVND (reference sequence). The CDR3 totals 16 residues. Trimming cost V 3 bases and J 5 bases, with 17 bases left between them. The specimen sequenced was blood. The receptor's source is a man aged 25-45 years in good health. The rearrangement joins TRBV19 to TRBJ2-1, with TRBD2 as a possible D gene (5 bases). The CDR3 DNA sequence: TGTGCCAGTAGTATGATTTTCAAGAGGGTAGACAATGAGCAGTTCTTC. It specifies CASSMIFKRVDNEQFF.